The 4 T cell receptor beta chains reported below all come from one sample, sequenced in a study of blood T cell repertoires in COVID-19. Method: immunoSEQ multiplex PCR; TCRdb's copy keeps in-frame clones and lacks some. This sample has some 95,000 clones, with 70% to 80% found just once. The sample taken for sequencing was peripheral blood. These receptors all stem from a man between 65 and 79 years old with acute or convalescent COVID-19.

V gene TRBV6-5 combines with J gene TRBJ2-7; D might be TRBD2 (5 bases). The CDR3 loop spans 15 amino acids. Germline V gene data show CDR1 as MNHEY and CDR2 as SVGAGI. V lost 8 bases and J lost 2, with 19 bases in between. The CDR3 spells CASSLGHPDTYEQYF. DNA for the CDR3: TGTGCCAGCTCACTAGGCCACCCGGATACCTACGAGCAGTACTTC.

The chain joins TRBV7-2 to TRBJ1-2; D is uncertain. The CDR3 runs 13 residues. Germline assignment: CDR1 SGHTA and CDR2 FQGNSA. V was cut by 2 bases and J by 1 base, with 5 bases left in between. The CDR3 protein is CASSLQNNYGYTF. CDR3 bases: TGTGCCAGCAGCTTACAGAATAACTATGGCTACACCTTC. Combining the CDR3 with reference TRBV7-2 and TRBJ1-2 gives the whole variable domain GAGVSQSPSNKVTEKGKDVELRCDPISGHTALYWYRQSLGQGLEFLIYFQGNSAPDKSGLPSDRFSAERTGGSVSTLTIQRTQQEDSAVYLCASSLQNNYGYTFGSGTRLTVV.

This chain connects TRBV4-1 to TRBJ2-7; D possibly corresponds to TRBD1 (5 bases). V dropped 0 bases and J dropped 2 bases, with 11 bases sitting between them. The CDR3 is made up of 15 amino acids. Per germline, CDR1 MGHRA and CDR2 YSYEKL. This chain's CDR3 is CASSQDETDTYEQYF. As DNA, the CDR3 is TGCGCCAGCAGCCAAGATGAGACAGACACCTACGAGCAGTACTTC.

This clone showed up just a few times. The chain uses TRBV18 and TRBJ2-1, with D possibly TRBD1 on 6 matching bases. Germline CDR1 KGHSH, CDR2 LQKENI. The CDR3 totals 17 residues. V lost 2 bases and J lost 0, with 14 bases in between. CDR3 nucleotide sequence: TGTGCCAGCTCACCAAGCCCCGGGACACCCTCCTACAATGAGCAGTTCTTC. It encodes CASSPSPGTPSYNEQFF.